This entry is about one T cell receptor (beta chain). A much larger clone sits a single nucleotide away, making a read error possible. The data derive from a study of T cell repertoires in cytomegalovirus infection. Via MiXCR, TCRdb re-called the reads, giving one row per CDR3 protein. The data show about 230,000 distinct CDR3 sequences, with roughly 6.5% seen just once and under 7% held by the top ten. There are 15 residues in the CDR3. Germline V gene lookup returns CDR1 LNHDA and CDR2 SQIVND (reference sequence). This clonotype was sampled from a human donor in good health (CMV status not recorded). Some clones in this sample may be carry-over from other donors' samples. The J gene is TRBJ2-5, the V gene TRBV19; tentative D call: TRBD1 (5 bases). Sample: PBMCs. The CDR3, as DNA: TGTACCAGTAGTGATAGGGGCACAACCCAAGAGACCCAGTACTTC. Its translation: CTSSDRGTTQETQYF.